Sequencing of this T cell receptor beta chain was carried out in a study of Ad26.COV2.S vaccination and SARS-CoV-2 variants. Overall study results and limits: Similar non-spike TCR breadth was seen in vaccine and placebo recipients.

Per the germline V gene, CDR1 is MNHEY and CDR2 is SVGAGI. The CDR3 is 12 amino acids. V lost 7 bases and J lost 2; bases outside the gene matches: 1. Treatment in this sample: approximately 18 received Ad26.COV2.S at low or high dose, single or two shots; 5 received placebo; per-sample allocation not given. Following the first vaccine or placebo injection, samples were taken on day 63. This clone showed up many times. No antigen is known for it. The table came from immunoSEQ multiplex PCR; TCRdb's copy has only in-frame clones and leaves some out. The table has about 440,000 clones, around 88% seen once; the top ten hold 9.5% to 15%.

The V call is TRBV6-5, the J call TRBJ2-7, with 8 bases fitting TRBD1. The source of this sequence is a person between 18 and 65 years old who received the Ad26.COV2.S COVID-19 vaccine or a placebo. This specimen was peripheral blood, taken in a trial of Ad26.COV2.S vaccine versus placebo. CDR3 amino acids: CASKGQAYEQYF. DNA for the CDR3: TGTGCCAGCAAGGGACAGGCCTACGAGCAGTACTTC.